This TCR beta chain came from a study of cytomegalovirus exposure and HLA in healthy donors. Study-wide results and limits: Some V segments (TRBV6-2 and TRBV6-3 among them) were excluded as indistinguishable. The authors listed 150 to 200 TCR beta chains as cytomegalovirus-associated. A link between a missense DCLRE1C variant and TCR beta V- and J-gene trimming emerged from a later analysis.

PCR involved 60 Vbeta and 13 Jbeta primers. Produced via immunoSEQ multiplex PCR; TCRdb's table is partial and in-frame only. The data show approximately 110,000 clones, and the top ten clones hold around 2.9%. Germline lookup yields CDR1 SQVTM and CDR2 ANQGSEA. J gave up 5 bases and V 4 bases, and 4 bases lay outside the gene matches. The CDR3 runs to 13 residues. Note on this clone: Its target is not known.

This sequence was found in a man aged 25 to 45 in good health and CMV-seronegative. The rearrangement uses TRBV29-1 and TRBJ2-2; TRBD2 matches 7 bases. Input material: PBMCs. DNA for the CDR3: TGCAGCGTTGTCCAGGGAGGGACCGGGGAGCTGTTTTTT. Translation: CSVVQGGTGELFF.